This TCR beta chain was identified during a study of response to subunit inactivated influenza vaccine. Study-wide findings and caveats: Few additional T cells are recruited per seasonal influenza vaccination, authors suggested.

From the RT-PCR reads, TCRdb called clonotypes with MiXCR, one entry per CDR3 protein. The data show roughly 570,000 distinct CDR3 sequences, 14% seen once. This clonotype was seen more than once but under ten times. Its antigen is unidentified. V dropped 5 bases and J dropped 4; count of bases not matched to a gene: 9. The CDR3 is made up of 17 amino acids. Looked up from germline, CDR1 is SGHAT and CDR2 is FQNNGV. This sample comprised PBMCs from blood, obtained roughly 12 days after vaccination. The chain recombines TRBV11-2 with TRBJ2-1, with 12 bases matching TRBD2. The source of this sequence is a man aged 50 or older who received an inactivated influenza vaccine. CDR3 DNA sequence: TGTGCCAGCAGCCAAAGCCTGACTAGCGGGGGATACAATGAGCAGTTCTTC. This gives the protein CASSQSLTSGGYNEQFF.